This TCR beta chain is drawn from a study of blood T cell repertoires in COVID-19. Study processing details: Estimation of nucleated cell counts was performed using reference gene primer amplification. Clones were sequenced by immunoSEQ multiplex PCR, and TCRdb holds only the in-frame ones, with some missing. The V and J calls and the clone size are those of that table, but D and trimming were determined from the DNA. The sample has some 150,000 clones; around four fifths are singletons. Germline V gives CDR1 MDHEN, CDR2 SYDVKM. The CDR3 totals 15 residues. With 7 bases clipped from V and 6 bases from J, the junction kept 11 bases outside the gene matches.

This rearrangement joins TRBV28 to TRBJ1-4; 7 nucleotides align to TRBD1. The sample taken for sequencing was peripheral blood. The TCR originated in a human donor in a cohort sampled during active COVID-19. CDR3 sequence: CASTEQGSEYEKLFF. In DNA form, the CDR3 reads TGTGCCAGCACCGAACAGGGGAGTGAGTATGAAAAACTGTTTTTT.